This TCR beta chain derives from a study of blood T cell repertoires in COVID-19. Study-level information: The study drew acute and convalescent COVID-19 samples from the United States, Italy and Spain. PBMCs, B-cell-depleted T cells, or T cells provided the cDNA or gDNA that made up the material.

V gave up 2 bases and J gave up 2 bases, with 4 bases separating them. Germline V lookup: CDR1 SGHTA, CDR2 FQGTGA. The CDR3 is 13 amino acids. In the original workflow: For nucleated cells, counts were estimated from reference gene primer amplification. Profiling relied on immunoSEQ multiplex PCR, and the TCRdb table lists in-frame clones only, not all of them. The DNA was the basis for D and trimming; V, J and clone size are from that table. The sample holds about 80,000 clones, about four fifths seen once. The J gene is TRBJ2-1, the V gene TRBV7-3; D is ambiguous. The sequencing sample was made of peripheral blood. This TCR was recovered from a woman in her seventies with acute or convalescent COVID-19. The CDR3 here is CASSLLAYNEQFF. DNA for the CDR3: TGTGCCAGCAGCTTACTTGCCTACAATGAGCAGTTCTTC.